This entry features one TCR beta chain sequence. The sample belongs to a study of blood T cell repertoires in COVID-19. The data were produced by immunoSEQ multiplex PCR, yet TCRdb's version contains in-frame clones alone and is incomplete. Found here are under 450,000 clones, around 83% of them singletons; the top ten hold approximately 5.4%. The V and J ends lost 2 bases and 4 bases respectively, with 15 bases between them. CDR3 length equals 16 residues. Germline CDR1 is SGHRS and CDR2 is YFSETQ. Researchers sorted participants into cohorts using their self-reported clinical history. This sequence originates from a woman aged 50 to 65 who had recovered from COVID-19. The chain combines TRBV5-1 with TRBJ2-2, with D possibly being TRBD2 (6 bases). The specimen sequenced was PBMCs or T cells enriched from blood (not recorded which). This CDR3 is CASSFPPAGLTGELFF. CDR3 nucleotide sequence: TGCGCCAGCAGCTTCCCCCCCGCGGGGCTCACCGGGGAGCTGTTTTTT.